Included here is one TCR beta chain sequence, with context. The data derive from a study of neoadjuvant anti-PD-1 for oral cavity cancer. The sample's time point: after neoadjuvant nivolumab, at surgical resection. Method: immunoSEQ multiplex PCR; TCRdb's copy keeps in-frame clones and lacks some. The repertoire holds roughly 8,800 clones, with around three fifths as singletons. Germline CDR1 is MNHEY and CDR2 is SVGAGI. This CDR3 is 15 amino acids long. Trimming removed 8 bases at V and 5 bases at J, with 19 bases between. The clonotype was recovered from a person aged 35 to 85 with oral cavity squamous cell carcinoma. The chain joins TRBV6-5 to TRBJ2-1; weak D call: TRBD2 (6 bases). Sequencing used PBMCs, obtained after nivolumab (anti-PD-1) treatment. The CDR3 DNA reads as TGTGCCAGCCTCGCCGCGGGGCGCAGGGACAATGAGCAGTTCTTC. It is translated as CASLAAGRRDNEQFF.